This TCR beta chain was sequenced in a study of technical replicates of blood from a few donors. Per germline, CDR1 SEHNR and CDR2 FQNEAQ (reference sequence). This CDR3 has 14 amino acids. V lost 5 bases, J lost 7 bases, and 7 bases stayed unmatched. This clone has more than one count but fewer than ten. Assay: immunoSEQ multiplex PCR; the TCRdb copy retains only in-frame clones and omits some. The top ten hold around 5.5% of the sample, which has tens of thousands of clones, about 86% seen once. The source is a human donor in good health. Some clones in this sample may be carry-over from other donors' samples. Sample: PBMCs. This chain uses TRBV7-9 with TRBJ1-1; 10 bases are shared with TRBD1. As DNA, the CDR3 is TGTGCCAGCAGCGGAGGGGACAGGGGCTATGAAGCTTTCTTT. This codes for CASSGGDRGYEAFF.